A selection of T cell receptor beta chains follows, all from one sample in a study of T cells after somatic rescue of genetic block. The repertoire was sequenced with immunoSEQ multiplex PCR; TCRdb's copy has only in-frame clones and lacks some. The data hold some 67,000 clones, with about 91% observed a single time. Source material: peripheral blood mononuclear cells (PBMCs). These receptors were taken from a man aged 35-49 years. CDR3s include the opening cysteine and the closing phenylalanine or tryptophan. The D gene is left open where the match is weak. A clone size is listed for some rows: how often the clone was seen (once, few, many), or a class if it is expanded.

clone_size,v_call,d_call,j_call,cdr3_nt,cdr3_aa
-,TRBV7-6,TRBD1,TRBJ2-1,TGTGCCAGCAGCGCCGACAGGGGTGGATACAATGAGCAGTTCTTC,CASSADRGGYNEQFF
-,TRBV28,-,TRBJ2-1,TGTGCCAGCAGTTTGGGGGCTGTCTACAATGAGCAGTTCTTC,CASSLGAVYNEQFF
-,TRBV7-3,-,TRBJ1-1,TGTGCCAGCAGCTTAAACGGCGGCCTGGGGGAAGCTTTCTTT,CASSLNGGLGEAFF
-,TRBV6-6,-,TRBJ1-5,TGTGCCAGCGGCAGGATTGATCAGCCCCAGCATTTT,CASGRIDQPQHF
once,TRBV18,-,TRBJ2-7,TGTGCCAGCTCACCACGTAGGAATCCATACGAGCAGTACTTC,CASSPRRNPYEQYF
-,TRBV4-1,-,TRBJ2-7,TGCGCCAGCAGCCAAGCGTCCGCCGGGGCTTTCGAGCAGTACTTC,CASSQASAGAFEQYF
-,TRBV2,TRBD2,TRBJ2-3,TGTGCCAGCAGTGACCCCGGACTAGCGGTGAGCACAGATACGCAGTATTTT,CASSDPGLAVSTDTQYF
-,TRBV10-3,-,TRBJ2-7,TGTGCCATCAGTGATTCCCGGGCCAAACGCTCCTACGAGCAGTACTTC,CAISDSRAKRSYEQYF
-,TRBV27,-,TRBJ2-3,TGTGCCAGCAGTTTCGATGAACCCCCTCATACGCAGTATTTT,CASSFDEPPHTQYF
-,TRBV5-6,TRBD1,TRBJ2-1,TGTGCCAGCAGCGGCCGGGACAGGGGTTATGAGCAGTTCTTC,CASSGRDRGYEQFF
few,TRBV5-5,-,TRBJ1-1,TGTGCCAGCAGCTTGAGGCCAGGCACTGAAGCTTTCTTT,CASSLRPGTEAFF
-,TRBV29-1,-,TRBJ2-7,TGCAGCGTTGCTGGCAGGGGTTTTTCTTCCTTCGGCGAGCAGTACTTC,CSVAGRGFSSFGEQYF
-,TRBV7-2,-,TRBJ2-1,TGTGCCAGCAGCTCCCCGCCACCGGGGTATGAGCAGTTCTTC,CASSSPPPGYEQFF
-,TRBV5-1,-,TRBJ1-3,TGCGCCAGCAGCCCGGGGGGTGGAAACACCATATATTTT,CASSPGGGNTIYF
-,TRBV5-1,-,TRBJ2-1,TGCGCCAGCAGCTTAGGGGAAACATTCTCCTACAATGAGCAGTTCTTC,CASSLGETFSYNEQFF
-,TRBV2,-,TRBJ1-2,TGTGCCAGCAGTGGAATAAGGTTGGGGATAAACTATGGCTACACCTTC,CASSGIRLGINYGYTF
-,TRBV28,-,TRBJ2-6,TGTGCCAGCAGTTTCGGGGATTCCTCTGGGGCCAACGTCCTGACTTTC,CASSFGDSSGANVLTF
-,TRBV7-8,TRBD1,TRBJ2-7,TGTGCCAGCAGCCCGACAGGGGGCCTGTCCTACGAGCAGTACTTC,CASSPTGGLSYEQYF
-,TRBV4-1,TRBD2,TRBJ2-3,TGCGCCAGCAGCATGGGACAGTCTAGCGGGGCCATTCGCACAGATACGCAGTATTTT,CASSMGQSSGAIRTDTQYF
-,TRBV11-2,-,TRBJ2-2,TGTGCCAGCAGCTTCCGTGAGTGGGGGTGGAACACCGGGGAGCTGTTTTTT,CASSFREWGWNTGELFF
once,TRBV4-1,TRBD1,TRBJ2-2,TGCGCCAGCAGCGCGGGACAGGGGGCCACCGGGGAGCTGTTTTTT,CASSAGQGATGELFF
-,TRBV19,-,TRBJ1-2,TGTGCCAGTAGCAACACGGACTCCGGGGGCTATGGCTACACCTTC,CASSNTDSGGYGYTF
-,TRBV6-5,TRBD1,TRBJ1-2,TGTGCCAGCAGTTACTCGTTGAGGAACAGGGGGTTCGGCTACACCTTC,CASSYSLRNRGFGYTF
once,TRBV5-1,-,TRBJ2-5,TGCGCCAGCAGCTTAGGGGGTCCTATGCAAGAGACCCAGTACTTC,CASSLGGPMQETQYF
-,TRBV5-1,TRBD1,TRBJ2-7,TGCGCCAGCAGATACTCTGGACAGGGGTTGGTCTACGAGCAGTACTTC,CASRYSGQGLVYEQYF
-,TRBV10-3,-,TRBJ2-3,TGTGCCATCAGCCCAACTGGGAGCACAGATACGCAGTATTTT,CAISPTGSTDTQYF
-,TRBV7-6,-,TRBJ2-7,TGTGCCAGCAGCTCGGGACCTTCCTACGAGCAGTACTTC,CASSSGPSYEQYF
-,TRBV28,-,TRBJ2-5,TGTGCCAGCAGTACGCTAGCGCCTCAAGAGACCCAGTACTTC,CASSTLAPQETQYF
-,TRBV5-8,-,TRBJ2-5,TGTGCCAGCAGCTTGGAAGGGGAGACCCAGTACTTC,CASSLEGETQYF
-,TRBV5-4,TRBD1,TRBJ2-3,TGTGCCAGCAGCGGGGGACAGGGTCCTTTTAGCACAGATACGCAGTATTTT,CASSGGQGPFSTDTQYF
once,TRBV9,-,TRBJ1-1,TGTGCCAGCAGCCCTACAGGTCTGAACACTGAAGCTTTCTTT,CASSPTGLNTEAFF
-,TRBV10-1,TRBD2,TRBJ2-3,TGCGCCAGCAGTGGACTAGCGGTCACAGATACGCAGTATTTT,CASSGLAVTDTQYF
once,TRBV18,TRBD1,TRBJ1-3,TGTGCCAGCTCATCCCGACAGGGGGTAACTGGAAACACCATATATTTT,CASSSRQGVTGNTIYF
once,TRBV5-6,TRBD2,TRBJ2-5,TGTGCCAGCAGCTTGTGGGGGACTAGCGGGAGGGTAAGAGAGACCCAGTACTTC,CASSLWGTSGRVRETQYF
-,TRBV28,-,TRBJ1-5,TGTGCCAGCAGTTCCCCTGGGGGACCCCCCAGGCGCTTCTCCAATCAGCCCCAGCATTTT,CASSSPGGPPRRFSNQPQHF
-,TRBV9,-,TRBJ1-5,TGTGCCAGCAGCGTAGGGGGGGCGGGACAGCCCCAGCATTTT,CASSVGGAGQPQHF
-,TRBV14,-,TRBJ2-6,TGTGCCAGCAGCCGAGATTTCCAGGGCTCTGGGGCCAACGTCCTGACTTTC,CASSRDFQGSGANVLTF